These T cell receptor beta chains were read from a single sample in a study of blood T cell repertoires in COVID-19. Using immunoSEQ multiplex PCR, the repertoire was profiled, and TCRdb retains in-frame clones only, with some absent. In the table there are fewer than 300,000 clones, 88% of which are singletons. The specimen sequenced was peripheral blood. These receptors were obtained from a man in his sixties who had recovered from COVID-19. The CDR3 runs from the conserved cysteine through the conserved F or W. A D gene is named only where the DNA matches it firmly. A clone size is listed for some rows: how often the clone was seen (once, few, many), or a class if it is expanded.

clone size	V gene	J gene	D gene	CDR3 DNA	CDR3 protein
.	TRBV6-2/TRBV6-3	TRBJ1-1	TRBD1	TGTGCCAGCAGCTTACAGGGGGCTGCCACTGAAGCTTTCTTT	CASSLQGAATEAFF
.	TRBV5-1	TRBJ2-5	TRBD1	TGCGCCAGCAGCCCAACCTACAGGGGGCGCGGGACTCAAGAGACCCAGTACTTC	CASSPTYRGRGTQETQYF
.	TRBV4-2	TRBJ1-3	.	TGTGCCAGCAGCCCTATAGGGGGTACTGGAAACACCATATATTTT	CASSPIGGTGNTIYF
.	TRBV4-2	TRBJ2-6	.	TGTGCCTGCGGCTTAACTGGGGCCAACGTCCTGACTTTC	CACGLTGANVLTF
.	TRBV24-1	TRBJ2-3	TRBD1	TGTGCCACCAGTGACCCGGGCCCCCAGGGGGCAGATACGCAGTATTTT	CATSDPGPQGADTQYF
once	TRBV5-1	TRBJ1-6	.	TGCGCCAGCAGCTTGCAATTTCAGGGGAAATCACCCCTCCACTTT	CASSLQFQGKSPLHF
.	TRBV7-2	TRBJ2-7	TRBD2	TGTGCCAGCAGCCTAATAGCGGGGACCTACGAGCAGTACTTC	CASSLIAGTYEQYF
.	TRBV24-1	TRBJ2-5	TRBD1	TGTGCCACCAGTGACGCCCGGGACAGGAAGGAGACCCAGTACTTC	CATSDARDRKETQYF
.	TRBV27	TRBJ2-2	.	TGTGCCAGCAGTTTAGTTCAGGGGAACACCGGGGAGCTGTTTTTT	CASSLVQGNTGELFF
.	TRBV7-3	TRBJ1-1	TRBD1	TGTGCCAGCAGCTTCCAGACAGGGGTGAACACTGAAGCTTTCTTT	CASSFQTGVNTEAFF
.	TRBV5-1	TRBJ1-1	TRBD1	TGCGCCAGCAGCTTGGCAGGACAGGGGAGCCCTGTTGCCACTGAAGCTTTCTTT	CASSLAGQGSPVATEAFF
few	TRBV6-2/TRBV6-3	TRBJ2-1	.	TGTGCCAGCAGTTACACCGAGAGCTCCTACAATGAGCAGTTCTTC	CASSYTESSYNEQFF
.	TRBV5-1	TRBJ2-2	TRBD2	TGCGCCAGCAGCTTGGTTGCGGGGGGTAGCACCGGGGAGCTGTTTTTT	CASSLVAGGSTGELFF
few	TRBV6-5	TRBJ2-7	.	TGTGCCAGCACACCCGGAGGGAACACCTACGAGCAGTACTTC	CASTPGGNTYEQYF
.	TRBV7-8	TRBJ2-7	.	TGTGCCAGCAGCTCCGCACCAACGGGACATTCCGCCTACGAGCAGTACTTC	CASSSAPTGHSAYEQYF
.	TRBV7-8	TRBJ1-1	TRBD1	TGTGCCAGCAGCCCTAGACAGGGGATGAACACTGAAGCTTTCTTT	CASSPRQGMNTEAFF
.	TRBV14	TRBJ1-6	TRBD1	TGTGCCAGCAGCCCCACCCTGGACAGGGGTCGGAATTCACCCCTCCACTTT	CASSPTLDRGRNSPLHF
.	TRBV10-1	TRBJ1-6	TRBD1	TGCGCCAGCAGTGCGAGGGGGCGCGGTATTGATTCACCCCTCCACTTT	CASSARGRGIDSPLHF
.	TRBV5-1	TRBJ1-5	TRBD1	TGCGCCAGCAGCCTGGGGTCAGGGGGAAGCAATCAGCCCCAGCATTTT	CASSLGSGGSNQPQHF
.	TRBV5-1	TRBJ2-7	TRBD2	TGCGCCAGCAGCTTCGGACTAGCGGGGACCTACGAGCAGTACTTC	CASSFGLAGTYEQYF
once	TRBV7-6	TRBJ1-4	.	TGTGCCAGCAGCGCCAGACTACAGGGTTCTAATGAAAAACTGTTTTTT	CASSARLQGSNEKLFF
.	TRBV19	TRBJ2-1	TRBD2	TGTGCCAGTAGTATGCTCCCCGGTATAGCGGGGAAATACAATGAGCAGTTCTTC	CASSMLPGIAGKYNEQFF
.	TRBV6-1	TRBJ2-7	.	TGTGCCAGCAGTGAAGAAGGGGGTCTCTACGAGCAGTACTTC	CASSEEGGLYEQYF
.	TRBV28	TRBJ2-5	.	TGTGCCAGCAGTGGGCGAGAGACCCAGTACTTC	CASSGRETQYF
once	TRBV20-1	TRBJ2-3	.	TGCAGTTTTCACACAGATACGCAGTATTTT	CSFHTDTQYF
.	TRBV29-1	TRBJ2-7	TRBD1	TGCAGCGTTGGACAGGGGGCGGGTGAGCAGTACTTC	CSVGQGAGEQYF
.	TRBV6-5	TRBJ1-6	.	TGTGCCAGCAGTTTCGACAGCAGCTCCTATAATTCACCCCTCCACTTT	CASSFDSSSYNSPLHF
.	TRBV10-3	TRBJ1-3	.	TGTGCCATCACGGCAGGGTCTGGAAACACCATATATTTT	CAITAGSGNTIYF
.	TRBV9	TRBJ2-1	TRBD2	TGTGCCAGCAGCGCATCTAGCGGGGGACCCTACAATGAGCAGTTCTTC	CASSASSGGPYNEQFF
.	TRBV7-3	TRBJ2-3	.	TGTGCCAGCAGCCAAGGGGGGGCTGGCCCCACAGATACGCAGTATTTT	CASSQGGAGPTDTQYF
.	TRBV9	TRBJ1-3	.	TGTGCCAGCAGCGTAGAGGTGACGCTAGTGGCGTCTGGAAACACCATATATTTT	CASSVEVTLVASGNTIYF
.	TRBV27	TRBJ1-3	.	TGTGCCAGCCAATCGGTCCCTGGAAACACCATATATTTT	CASQSVPGNTIYF
.	TRBV4-2	TRBJ1-6	TRBD1	TGTGCCAGCAGCCAATCCGGGACAGGGAGCGCTAATTCACCCCTCCACTTT	CASSQSGTGSANSPLHF
.	TRBV4-1	TRBJ1-2	.	TGCGCCAGCAGCCGACTACAGGGTTTAACTAACTATGGCTACACCTTC	CASSRLQGLTNYGYTF
.	TRBV7-3	TRBJ2-1	TRBD1	TGTGCCAGCAGCCCGCCGGGACAGTCGTACAATGAGCAGTTCTTC	CASSPPGQSYNEQFF
.	TRBV18	TRBJ1-2	.	TGTGCCAGCTCACCCACGACAGTCACCTATGGCTACACCTTC	CASSPTTVTYGYTF
.	TRBV5-6	TRBJ1-2	.	TGTGCCAGCATCGACGGGCAGGGAAATGGCTACACCTTC	CASIDGQGNGYTF
.	TRBV12-3/TRBV12-4	TRBJ2-7	.	TGTGCCAGCAGTTCGCGTGCCGAGCAGTACTTC	CASSSRAEQYF
.	TRBV10-3	TRBJ2-3	.	TGTGCCATCAGTGAGTCAACAGGAACCACAGATACGCAGTATTTT	CAISESTGTTDTQYF
.	TRBV7-2	TRBJ1-2	TRBD1	TGTGCCAGCAACCTCCCCACATTTAGGGGCTCGACAGGGATTGGCTACACCTTC	CASNLPTFRGSTGIGYTF
.	TRBV4-2	TRBJ1-5	.	TGTGCCAGCAGCCAAGACGACAACTCCAATCAGCCCCAGCATTTT	CASSQDDNSNQPQHF
.	TRBV5-6	TRBJ1-3	.	TGTGCCAGCAGCTTGTGGGGGGACACCATATATTTT	CASSLWGDTIYF
.	TRBV7-2	TRBJ2-1	TRBD2	TGTGCCAGCAGACTAGCGGATGAGCAGTTCTTC	CASRLADEQFF
.	TRBV6-2/TRBV6-3	TRBJ2-7	TRBD2	TGTGCCAGCAGTGCTTGGGGCAGGTTTACTAGCGGGGGCACCTACGAGCAGTACTTC	CASSAWGRFTSGGTYEQYF
.	TRBV5-6	TRBJ1-1	TRBD1	TGTGCCAGCAGCTGGAGGACAGGGAGCGCTGAAGCTTTCTTT	CASSWRTGSAEAFF
.	TRBV2	TRBJ1-2	.	TGTGCCAGCGGAGACGAAGTCCTGATCTATGGCTACACCTTC	CASGDEVLIYGYTF
.	TRBV18	TRBJ2-1	TRBD1	TGTGCCAGCTCACTCGACAGGGATTCCTTGTGGTCCTACAATGAGCAGTTCTTC	CASSLDRDSLWSYNEQFF
.	TRBV6-2/TRBV6-3	TRBJ2-7	.	TGTGCCAGCAGTTACTTGGTCAGGGTTTCCTACGAGCAGTACTTC	CASSYLVRVSYEQYF
.	TRBV24-1	TRBJ2-3	TRBD2	TGTGCCACCAGTGACCGGACTAGCGGAGAACTCACAGATACGCAGTATTTT	CATSDRTSGELTDTQYF
.	TRBV3-1/TRBV3-2	TRBJ1-1	.	TGTGCCAGCAGCCAAGATCGTCGGGACTTAGCTTTCTTT	CASSQDRRDLAFF
.	TRBV27	TRBJ1-1	.	TGTGCCAGCCGCTATACAGGCCCGGATACTGAAGCTTTCTTT	CASRYTGPDTEAFF
.	TRBV6-5	TRBJ1-4	TRBD1	TGTGCCAGCAGCCGGACAGGGGAAGAAAAGAAACTGTTTTTT	CASSRTGEEKKLFF
.	TRBV7-2	TRBJ2-3	TRBD2	TGTGCCAGCACCCCTCCGGGACTAGCGAGGGCAGATACGCAGTATTTT	CASTPPGLARADTQYF
.	TRBV6-5	TRBJ2-1	TRBD2	TGTGCCAGCAGTTATTCCGCTAGCGGGGGGGCAAATGAGCAGTTCTTC	CASSYSASGGANEQFF
.	TRBV24-1	TRBJ2-5	TRBD1	TGTGCCACCAGTGACCTGGGACAGGGGAGGGAGACCCAGTACTTC	CATSDLGQGRETQYF
.	TRBV10-1	TRBJ2-1	TRBD1	TGCGCCAGTCGGACAGGGGGCAAGGGTGAGCAGTTCTTC	CASRTGGKGEQFF
once	TRBV7-9	TRBJ2-2	TRBD2	TGTGCCAGCAGTCCTAGCGGGGGACTTAACACCGGGGAGCTGTTTTTT	CASSPSGGLNTGELFF
once	TRBV7-9	TRBJ2-3	.	TGTGCCAGCAGCCGTAGGGCAGGGGGCACAGATACGCAGTATTTT	CASSRRAGGTDTQYF
.	TRBV5-1	TRBJ2-1	TRBD2	TGCGCCAGCAGCTTGGTTAGGGGCAGGGAGGGGTTCTCCTACAATGAGCAGTTCTTC	CASSLVRGREGFSYNEQFF
.	TRBV6-5	TRBJ1-6	TRBD1	TGTGCCAGCAGTTACTTCACAGGGGGATCACCCCTCCACTTT	CASSYFTGGSPLHF